This T cell receptor beta chain stems from a study of cytomegalovirus exposure and HLA in healthy donors. Turning to the study itself: The 130 or so validation repertoires used a platform that matched the one used for the approximately 620 first-cohort repertoires, as a later analysis reported. Regarding the study as a whole: Reports described diagnosis of cytomegalovirus status by the classifier as highly specific and sensitive. According to a subsequent analysis, TCR clusters from the first cohort were inclined to appear together in the 120 validation repertoires.

This clone was seen just once. No antigen is known for it. Trimming shortened V by 4 bases and J by 1 base, and 11 bases separated the two germline ends. Per the germline V gene, CDR1 is SGDLS and CDR2 is YYNGEE. The CDR3 is 14 residues long. TCRdb's copy holds only in-frame clones and misses some; the assay was immunoSEQ multiplex PCR. The sample lists 80,000 to 100,000 clones, roughly 87% occurring once. Sequencing input: PBMCs. The gene calls are TRBV9 and TRBJ1-1; D uncertain. The sequence was collected from a woman aged 25-40 years in good health and CMV-seronegative. CDR3 sequence: CASSPRRQNTEAFF. The DNA of the CDR3 is TGTGCCAGCAGCCCCCGACGACAGAACACTGAAGCTTTCTTT. Filled out from reference TRBV9 and TRBJ1-1, the complete variable domain reads DSGVTQTPKHLITATGQRVTLRCSPRSGDLSVYWYQQSLDQGLQFLIQYYNGEERAKGNILERFSAQQFPDLHSELNLSSLELGDSALYFCASSPRRQNTEAFFGQGTRLTVV.